This T cell receptor beta chain emerged from a study of blood T cell repertoires in COVID-19. J lost 3 bases, V lost 1 base, and 6 bases had no gene match. The CDR3 is 15 amino acids. Germline CDR1 is SGHRS and CDR2 is YFSETQ. The data were produced by immunoSEQ multiplex PCR, yet TCRdb's version contains in-frame clones alone and is incomplete. Among about 220,000 clones, roughly 84% were seen once, and the ten largest hold 2% to 2.5%. The chain employs TRBV5-1 and TRBJ1-2; 7 bases line up with TRBD1. The sequence derives from a woman in her sixties with acute or convalescent COVID-19. The material sequenced was peripheral blood. CDR3 amino acids: CASSLYPGTDYGYTF. The CDR3 DNA reads as TGCGCCAGCAGCTTGTATCCCGGGACAGACTATGGCTACACCTTC.